This TCR beta chain was recorded in a study of control samples from healthy donors and cancer patients. TCRdb's table, derived via immunoSEQ multiplex PCR, lists solely in-frame clones and lacks some. The sample lists 100,000 to 150,000 clones, approximately 91% occurring once. CDR1 is SGDLS and CDR2 is YYNGEE in the germline V gene. J lost 5 bases, V lost 1 base, and 11 bases had no gene match. CDR3 size: 17 residues. The sequence was obtained from a man aged 45-65 years in good health. This rearrangement joins TRBV9 to TRBJ2-1; TRBD2 aligns across 8 bases. Material: blood. The CDR3 loop reads CASSVRIGGGHNNEQFF. The CDR3 coding sequence is TGTGCCAGCAGCGTAAGGATCGGCGGGGGGCATAACAATGAGCAGTTCTTC.